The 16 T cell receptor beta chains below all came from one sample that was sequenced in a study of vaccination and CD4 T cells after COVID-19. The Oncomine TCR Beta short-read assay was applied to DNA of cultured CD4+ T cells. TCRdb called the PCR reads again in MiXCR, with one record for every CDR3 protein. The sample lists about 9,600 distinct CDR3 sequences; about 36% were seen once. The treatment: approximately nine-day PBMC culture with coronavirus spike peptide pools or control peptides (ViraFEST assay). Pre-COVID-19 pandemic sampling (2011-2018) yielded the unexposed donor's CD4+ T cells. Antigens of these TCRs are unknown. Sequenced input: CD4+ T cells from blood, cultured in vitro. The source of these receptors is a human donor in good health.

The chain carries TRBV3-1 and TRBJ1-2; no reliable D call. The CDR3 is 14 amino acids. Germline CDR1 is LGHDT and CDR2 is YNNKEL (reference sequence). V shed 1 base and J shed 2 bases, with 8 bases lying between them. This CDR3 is CASSQGRWNYGYTF. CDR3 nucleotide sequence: TGTGCCAGCAGCCAAGGACGGTGGAACTATGGCTACACCTTC.

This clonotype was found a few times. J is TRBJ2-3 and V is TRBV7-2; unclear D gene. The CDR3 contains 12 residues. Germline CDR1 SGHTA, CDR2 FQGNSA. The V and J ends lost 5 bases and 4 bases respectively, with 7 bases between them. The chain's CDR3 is CASSRSADTQYF. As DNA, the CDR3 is TGTGCCAGCAGCCGGTCAGCAGATACGCAGTATTTT.

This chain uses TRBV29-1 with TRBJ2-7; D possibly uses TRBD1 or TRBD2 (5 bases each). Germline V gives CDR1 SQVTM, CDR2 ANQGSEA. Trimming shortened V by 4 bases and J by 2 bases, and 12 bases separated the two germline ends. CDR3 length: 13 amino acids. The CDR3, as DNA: TGCAGCGTTGCCGGGACGGGGACCTACGAGCAGTACTTC. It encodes CSVAGTGTYEQYF.

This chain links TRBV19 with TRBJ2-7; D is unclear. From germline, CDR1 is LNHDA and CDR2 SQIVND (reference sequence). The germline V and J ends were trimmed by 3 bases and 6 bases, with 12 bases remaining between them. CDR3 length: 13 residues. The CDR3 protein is CASSIKGSGEQYF. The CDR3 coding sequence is TGTGCCAGTAGTATTAAAGGATCGGGCGAGCAGTACTTC.

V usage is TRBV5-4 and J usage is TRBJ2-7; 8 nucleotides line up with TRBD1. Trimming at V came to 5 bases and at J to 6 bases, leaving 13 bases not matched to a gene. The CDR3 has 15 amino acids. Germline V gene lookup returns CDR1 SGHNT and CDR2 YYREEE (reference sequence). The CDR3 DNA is TGTGCCAGCAGGCTCGACAGGGGAGTTGGTAGCGAGCAGTACTTC. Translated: CASRLDRGVGSEQYF.

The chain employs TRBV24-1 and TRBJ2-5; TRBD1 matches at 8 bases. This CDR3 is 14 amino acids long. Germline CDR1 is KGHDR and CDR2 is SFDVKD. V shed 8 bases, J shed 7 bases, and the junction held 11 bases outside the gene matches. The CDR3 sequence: CATTDRGQAGTQYF. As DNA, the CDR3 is TGTGCCACCACCGATCGGGGACAGGCGGGGACCCAGTACTTC.

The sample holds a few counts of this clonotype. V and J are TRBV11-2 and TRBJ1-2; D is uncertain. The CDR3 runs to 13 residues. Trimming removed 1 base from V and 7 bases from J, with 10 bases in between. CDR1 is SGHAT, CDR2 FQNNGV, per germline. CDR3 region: CASSLAGLSGYTF. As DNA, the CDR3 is TGTGCCAGCAGCTTAGCGGGTTTAAGTGGCTACACCTTC.

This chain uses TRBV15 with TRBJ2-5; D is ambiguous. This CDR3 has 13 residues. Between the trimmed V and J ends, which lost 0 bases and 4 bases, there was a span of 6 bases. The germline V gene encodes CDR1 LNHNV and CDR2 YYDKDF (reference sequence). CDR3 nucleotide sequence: TGTGCCACCAGCAGAGATCTAATAGAGACCCAGTACTTC. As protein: CATSRDLIETQYF.

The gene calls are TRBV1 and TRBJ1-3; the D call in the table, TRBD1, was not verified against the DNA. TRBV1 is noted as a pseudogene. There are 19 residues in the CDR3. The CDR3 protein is CTSRPQSRDTGPSGNTIYF. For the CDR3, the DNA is TGCACCAGCCGCCCCCAATCCCGAGACACAGGCCCCTCTGGAAACACCATATATTTT.

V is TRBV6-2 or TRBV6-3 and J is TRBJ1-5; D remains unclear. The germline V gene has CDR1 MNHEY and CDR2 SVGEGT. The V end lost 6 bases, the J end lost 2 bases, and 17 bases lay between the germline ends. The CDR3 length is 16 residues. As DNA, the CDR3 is TGTGCCAGCAGATCGCCGGAGGGATTAGGCAATCAGCCCCAGCATTTT. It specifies CASRSPEGLGNQPQHF.

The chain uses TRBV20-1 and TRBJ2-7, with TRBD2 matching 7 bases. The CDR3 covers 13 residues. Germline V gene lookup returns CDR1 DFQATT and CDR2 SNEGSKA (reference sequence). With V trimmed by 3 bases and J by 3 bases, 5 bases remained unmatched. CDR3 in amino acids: CSASGGGNYEQYF. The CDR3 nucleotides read TGCAGTGCTAGTGGGGGGGGAAACTACGAGCAGTACTTC.

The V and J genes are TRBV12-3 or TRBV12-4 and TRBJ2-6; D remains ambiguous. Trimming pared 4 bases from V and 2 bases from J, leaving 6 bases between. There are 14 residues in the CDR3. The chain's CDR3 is CASSYRTGANVLTF. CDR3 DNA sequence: TGTGCCAGCAGTTACCGGACTGGGGCCAACGTCCTGACTTTC.

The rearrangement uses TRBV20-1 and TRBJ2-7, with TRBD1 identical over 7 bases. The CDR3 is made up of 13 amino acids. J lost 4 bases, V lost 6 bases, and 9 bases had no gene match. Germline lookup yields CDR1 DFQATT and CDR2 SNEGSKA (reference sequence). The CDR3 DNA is TGCAGTGCCTGGGCGACAGGGAAATACGAGCAGTACTTC. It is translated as CSAWATGKYEQYF.

The CDR3 loop is CASSLGRDRGRTDTQYF. The DNA of the CDR3 is TGTGCCAGCAGCTTAGGGAGGGACAGGGGCCGCACAGATACGCAGTATTTT. The chain recombines TRBV7-2 with TRBJ2-3; TRBD1 matches 10 bases. The germline CDR1 and CDR2 sequences are SGHTA and FQGNSA. This CDR3 spans 17 amino acids. Germline trimming cut 1 base from V and 1 base from J; bases unmatched to any gene: 5. The complete variable domain, with remaining parts taken from reference TRBV7-2 and TRBJ2-3, reads GAGVSQSPSNKVTEKGKDVELRCDPISGHTALYWYRQSLGQGLEFLIYFQGNSAPDKSGLPSDRFSAERTGGSVSTLTIQRTQQEDSAVYLCASSLGRDRGRTDTQYFGPGTRLTVL.

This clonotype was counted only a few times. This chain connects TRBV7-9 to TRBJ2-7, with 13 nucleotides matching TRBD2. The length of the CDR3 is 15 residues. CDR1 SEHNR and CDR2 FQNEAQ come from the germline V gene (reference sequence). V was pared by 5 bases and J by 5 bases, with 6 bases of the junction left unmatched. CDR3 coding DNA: TGTGCCAGCAGCCAGGGACTAGCGGGGCCCCACGAGCAGTACTTC. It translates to CASSQGLAGPHEQYF.

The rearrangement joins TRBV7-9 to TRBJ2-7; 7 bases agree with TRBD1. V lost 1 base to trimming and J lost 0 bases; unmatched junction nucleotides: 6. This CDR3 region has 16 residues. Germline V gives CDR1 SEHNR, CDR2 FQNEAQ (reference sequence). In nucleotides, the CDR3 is TGTGCCAGCAGCTTAGTCTTGACAGGGAGCTCCTACGAGCAGTACTTC. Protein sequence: CASSLVLTGSSYEQYF.